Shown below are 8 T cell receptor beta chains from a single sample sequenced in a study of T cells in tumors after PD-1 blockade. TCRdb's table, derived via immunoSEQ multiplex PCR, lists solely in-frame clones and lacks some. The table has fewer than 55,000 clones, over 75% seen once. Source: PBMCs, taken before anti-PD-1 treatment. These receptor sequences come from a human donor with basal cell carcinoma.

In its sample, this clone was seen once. In DNA form, the CDR3 reads TGTGCCAGTAGTATCACAGTTACAGATACGCAGTATTTT. The encoded protein is CASSITVTDTQYF. The chain couples TRBV19 to TRBJ2-3; no definite D call. The CDR3 covers 13 residues. Germline V CDR1 and CDR2: LNHDA, SQIVND (reference sequence). With 3 bases removed from V and 3 bases from J, the gap between germline ends came to 7 bases.

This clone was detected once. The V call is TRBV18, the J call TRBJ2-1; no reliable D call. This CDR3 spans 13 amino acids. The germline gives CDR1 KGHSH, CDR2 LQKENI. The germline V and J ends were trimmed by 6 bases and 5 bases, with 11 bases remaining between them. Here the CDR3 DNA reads TGTGCCAGCTCTAGGGCAGGAAACAATGAGCAGTTCTTC. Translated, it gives CASSRAGNNEQFF.

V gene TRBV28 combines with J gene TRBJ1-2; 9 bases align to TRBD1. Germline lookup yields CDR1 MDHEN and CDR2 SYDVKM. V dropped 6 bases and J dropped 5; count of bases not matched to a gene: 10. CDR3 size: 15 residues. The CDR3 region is CASSRTGGASYGYTF. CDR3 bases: TGTGCCAGCAGCCGTACAGGGGGCGCCTCTTATGGCTACACCTTC.

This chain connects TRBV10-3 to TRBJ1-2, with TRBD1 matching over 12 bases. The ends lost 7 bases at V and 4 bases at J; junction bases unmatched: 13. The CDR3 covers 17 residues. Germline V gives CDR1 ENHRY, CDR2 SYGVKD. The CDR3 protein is CAITAGTGGGKGYGYTF. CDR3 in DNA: TGTGCCATCACGGCCGGGACAGGGGGCGGTAAGGGCTATGGCTACACCTTC.

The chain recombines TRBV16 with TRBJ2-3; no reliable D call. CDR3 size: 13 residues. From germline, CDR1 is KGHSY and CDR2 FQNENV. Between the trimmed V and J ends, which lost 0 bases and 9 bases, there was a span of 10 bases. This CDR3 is CASSQSELGTQYF. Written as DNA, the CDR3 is TGTGCCAGCAGCCAATCCGAGTTAGGGACGCAGTATTTT.

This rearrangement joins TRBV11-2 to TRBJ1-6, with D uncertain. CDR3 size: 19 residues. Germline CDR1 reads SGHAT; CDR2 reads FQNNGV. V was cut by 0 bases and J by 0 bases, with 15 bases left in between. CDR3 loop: CASSLEGRTASSYNSPLHF. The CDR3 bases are TGTGCCAGCAGCTTAGAGGGCCGAACAGCCAGCTCCTATAATTCACCCCTCCACTTT.

The CDR3, as DNA: TGTGCCAGCAGCCCAGGGGGATCTGAAGCTTTCTTT. Protein product: CASSPGGSEAFF. This chain joins TRBV9 and TRBJ1-1; 7 bases map to TRBD1. From germline, CDR1 is SGDLS and CDR2 YYNGEE. The CDR3 consists of 12 residues. Unmatched junction bases numbered 3, after V lost 4 bases and J lost 6 bases. Looking up the rest from reference TRBV9 and TRBJ1-1 gives the full variable domain: DSGVTQTPKHLITATGQRVTLRCSPRSGDLSVYWYQQSLDQGLQFLIQYYNGEERAKGNILERFSAQQFPDLHSELNLSSLELGDSALYFCASSPGGSEAFFGQGTRLTVV.

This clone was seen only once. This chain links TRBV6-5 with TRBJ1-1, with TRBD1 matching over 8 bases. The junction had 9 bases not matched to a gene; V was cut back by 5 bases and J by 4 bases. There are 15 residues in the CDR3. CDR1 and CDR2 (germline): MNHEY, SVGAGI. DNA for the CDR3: TGTGCCAGCAGTATCTTCTCAGGGGGCTTCACTGAAGCTTTCTTT. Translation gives CASSIFSGGFTEAFF.